One sample yielded the 20 T cell receptor beta chains listed below, sequenced in a study of beta chain features in type 1 diabetes. cDNA synthesis used the whole RNA isolate, giving expressed TCRB sequences. TCRdb's copy holds only in-frame clones and misses some; the assay was immunoSEQ multiplex PCR. The profile shows 620,000 or so clones, roughly a sixth of them singletons. What was sequenced was naive CD4+ T cells from blood. The origin of the receptors is a young man in good health.

The chain carries TRBV12-5 and TRBJ2-5; the D gene is possibly TRBD2 (5 bases). The germline CDR1 and CDR2 sequences are LGHNT and FRNRAP. V was pared by 4 bases and J by 5 bases, with 11 bases between. There are 13 residues in the CDR3. DNA of the CDR3: TGTGCTAGTGGTTCGGGGAGAGGGGAGACCCAGTACTTC. It codes for CASGSGRGETQYF.

The chain couples TRBV13 to TRBJ2-3; D may match TRBD1 or TRBD2 (5 bases each). Trimming pared 4 bases from V and 6 bases from J, leaving 11 bases between. In germline, CDR1 is PRHDT, CDR2 FYEKMQ (reference sequence). The CDR3 contains 13 residues. The DNA for the CDR3 is TGTGCCAGCAGCTATTTGGGGGTGGATACGCAGTATTTT. As protein: CASSYLGVDTQYF. The whole variable domain, filled in from reference TRBV13 and TRBJ2-3, reads AAGVIQSPRHLIKEKRETATLKCYPIPRHDTVYWYQQGPGQDPQFLISFYEKMQSDKGSIPDRFSAQQFSDYHSELNMSSLELGDSALYFCASSYLGVDTQYFGPGTRLTVL.

The chain joins TRBV14 to TRBJ1-2; D may be TRBD1 (5 bases). Germline CDR1 SGHDN, CDR2 FVKESK. The CDR3 loop spans 13 amino acids. V was shortened by 1 base and J by 4 bases, with 7 bases between the two germline ends. CDR3 sequence (DNA): TGTGCCAGCAGCCAAGTTAGGGGCTATGGCTACACCTTC. Amino acids: CASSQVRGYGYTF.

The rearrangement links TRBV6-5 to TRBJ1-2; no firm D call. Germline V lookup: CDR1 MNHEY, CDR2 SVGAGI. V was cut by 2 bases and J by 8 bases, with 12 bases left in between. The CDR3 is 13 amino acids. Here the CDR3 DNA reads TGTGCCAGCAGTTACCTCACGACTGGCGGCTACACCTTC. Encoded protein: CASSYLTTGGYTF.

This chain connects TRBV4-3 to TRBJ2-1, with TRBD2 identical over 7 bases. Germline trimming cut 2 bases from V and 7 bases from J; bases unmatched to any gene: 11. There are 16 residues in the CDR3. Germline V gene data show CDR1 as LGHNA and CDR2 as YSLEER. CDR3 coding DNA: TGCGCCAGCAGCCAAACCCTAGCGGCGGTTGGGAATGAGCAGTTCTTC. It specifies CASSQTLAAVGNEQFF.

This chain links TRBV27 with TRBJ2-7; tentatively, D is TRBD2 (5 bases). Trimming pared 5 bases from V and 4 bases from J, leaving 12 bases between. This CDR3 comprises 13 residues. Per germline, CDR1 MNHEY and CDR2 SMNVEV (reference sequence). This CDR3 reads CASSRTGKYEQYF. Here the CDR3 DNA reads TGTGCCAGCAGTAGAACGGGAAAGTACGAGCAGTACTTC.

The CDR3 nucleotides are TGCGCCAGCAGCTTGGACAGGGGCTCGGTTGCGACCCAGTACTTC. It translates to CASSLDRGSVATQYF. The chain couples TRBV5-1 to TRBJ2-5; TRBD1 matches 7 bases. Per germline, CDR1 SGHRS and CDR2 YFSETQ. This CDR3 is built from 15 residues. The V and J ends lost 0 bases and 7 bases, in that order; junction bases with no gene match: 9.

This clone occurred many times. The chain has TRBV10-3 and TRBJ2-5; weak D call: TRBD1 (6 bases). CDR1 ENHRY and CDR2 SYGVKD come from the germline V gene. Deletions cut 6 bases from V and 5 bases from J, with 13 bases between. The CDR3 has 13 residues. CDR3 loop: CAIRVTGTETQYF. The CDR3, as DNA: TGTGCCATCAGAGTAACAGGGACGGAGACCCAGTACTTC.

Comments on this clone: Sequence at one end of the junction differs from germline and may be a read error. This chain connects TRBV14 to TRBJ1-1; tentative D call: TRBD1 (5 bases). The germline V gene encodes CDR1 SGHDN and CDR2 FVKESK. The CDR3 spans 13 residues. Here the CDR3 reads CTSSRLRVSEAFF. The CDR3, as DNA: TGTACCAGCAGCCGCCTCAGGGTGAGTGAAGCTTTCTTT. The variable domain in full, completed from reference TRBV14 and TRBJ1-1, reads EAGVTQFPSHSVIEKGQTVTLRCDPISGHDNLYWYRRVMGKEIKFLLHFVKESKQDESGMPNNRFLAERTGGTYSTLKVQPAELEDSGVYFCTSSRLRVSEAFFGQGTRLTVV.

This clone was found a few times. The chain links TRBV6-6 to TRBJ1-5; maybe TRBD1 (5 bases). The CDR3 contains 14 residues. Germline assignment: CDR1 MNHNY and CDR2 SVGAGI (reference sequence). Trimming took off 7 bases at V and 3 bases at J, with 13 bases between the two ends. The CDR3 coding sequence is TGTGCCAGCACCTTCGACAGAAACAATCAGCCCCAGCATTTT. Protein product: CASTFDRNNQPQHF.

The chain employs TRBV28 and TRBJ2-5; D ambiguous. Germline V lookup: CDR1 MDHEN, CDR2 SYDVKM. V was shortened by 4 bases and J by 3 bases, with 12 bases between the two germline ends. CDR3 length: 14 residues. CDR3 residues: CASSSAYDKETQYF. In DNA, the CDR3 is TGTGCCAGCAGTTCTGCCTACGACAAAGAGACCCAGTACTTC.

This clone appeared a few times. The chain links TRBV23-1 to TRBJ1-3, with D hard to call. TRBV23-1 is flagged as an ORF with uncertain function. The CDR3 runs 17 residues. Between the trimmed V and J ends, which lost 7 bases and 0 bases, there was a span of 19 bases. The CDR3 nucleotides are TGCGCCAGCACCCCCGTTAGATGGAGGGACTCTGGAAACACCATATATTTT. Translation: CASTPVRWRDSGNTIYF.

This clone appeared a few times. Germline is not matched at one junction end, which may reflect a read error. J is TRBJ2-1 and V is TRBV4-3; TRBD1 matches 12 bases. This CDR3 is built from 16 residues. Germline V gene lookup returns CDR1 LGHNA and CDR2 YSLEER. The CDR3 reads CASSQDRDRGRSGLVF. As DNA, the CDR3 is TGCGCCAGCAGCCAAGATCGGGACAGGGGGCGTTCTGGTCTCGTCTTC.

V is TRBV6-5 and J is TRBJ1-2; 7 positions match TRBD1. This CDR3 spans 16 amino acids. V dropped 3 bases and J dropped 7; count of bases not matched to a gene: 14. Per germline, CDR1 MNHEY and CDR2 SVGAGI. CDR3 residues: CASSYLKGARLGGYTF. CDR3 sequence (DNA): TGTGCCAGCAGTTATCTGAAGGGGGCGAGGTTAGGTGGCTACACCTTC.

The chain joins TRBV21-1 to TRBJ2-7. TRBV21-1 is described as a pseudogene. CDR3 length: 15 residues. The CDR3 loop is CASSKEKVVTYEQYF. For the CDR3, the DNA is TGTGCCAGCAGCAAAGAAAAGGTTGTGACCTACGAGCAGTACTTC.

This clone occurred a few times. J is TRBJ1-1 and V is TRBV4-3; 7 bases are shared with TRBD1. The CDR3 spans 14 residues. Germline CDR1 is LGHNA and CDR2 is YSLEER. With V trimmed by 6 bases and J by 1 base, 5 bases remained unmatched. The CDR3 DNA follows: TGCGCCAGCAGTACCGACAGGGAGAACACTGAAGCTTTCTTT. This encodes CASSTDRENTEAFF.

The rearrangement links TRBV10-3 to TRBJ1-5; D is possibly TRBD1 (5 bases). V lost 6 bases, J lost 7 bases, and 13 bases lay in between. This CDR3 contains 13 residues. Per germline, CDR1 ENHRY and CDR2 SYGVKD. This chain's CDR3 is CAISGRVEQPQHF. The CDR3 coding sequence is TGTGCCATCAGCGGCAGGGTGGAACAGCCCCAGCATTTT.

This chain joins TRBV5-1 and TRBJ2-6; D call uncertain. Germline loops: CDR1 SGHRS, CDR2 YFSETQ. This CDR3 contains 17 residues. V was trimmed by 4 bases and J by 0 bases, leaving 14 bases between them. The CDR3 DNA follows: TGCGCCAGCAGCCCCGGAGAGACTTACTCTGGGGCCAACGTCCTGACTTTC. It encodes CASSPGETYSGANVLTF.

This clone was counted between two and nine times. V is TRBV5-1 and J is TRBJ1-1, with TRBD1 as a possible D gene (5 bases). The CDR3 loop spans 15 amino acids. V was pared by 3 bases and J by 11 bases, with 23 bases between. Germline CDR1 SGHRS, CDR2 YFSETQ. The CDR3 DNA sequence: TGCGCCAGCAGCTCCCCCTTCTCGGGGGAAGGATCCGCTTTCTTT. It codes for CASSSPFSGEGSAFF.

This clone was detected only a few times. CDR3 sequence reads: CASSLERRSEAFF. DNA of the CDR3: TGTGCCAGCAGCTTAGAGCGCCGGAGTGAAGCTTTCTTT. The chain has TRBV11-2 and TRBJ1-1; D unresolved. Between the trimmed V and J ends, which lost 0 bases and 7 bases, there was a span of 9 bases. Germline CDR1 is SGHAT and CDR2 is FQNNGV. The CDR3 is made up of 13 amino acids.